These 26 T cell receptor beta chains were sequenced from one sample in a study of T cell clones after liver transplantation. Generated by immunoSEQ multiplex PCR, the TCRdb table keeps only in-frame clones and is missing some. The sample consists of 93,000 or so clones, roughly 80% of them appearing once. This material consisted of CD4+ T cells from blood, taken approximately 50 months after liver transplant. The receptor set was obtained from a human patient who received a liver transplant. The T cells may partly be graft donor cells.

The rearrangement uses TRBV5-5 and TRBJ2-3; 8 bases match TRBD2. V dropped 0 bases and J dropped 7; count of bases not matched to a gene: 7. Germline V gives CDR1 SGHKS, CDR2 YYEKEE (reference sequence). There are 15 residues in the CDR3. The CDR3 here is CASSLVVAGPHTQYF. For the CDR3, the DNA is TGTGCCAGCAGCTTGGTTGTAGCGGGACCGCATACGCAGTATTTT.

This clone was observed once. This sequence joins TRBV30 and TRBJ1-3; D may be TRBD1 (6 bases). The CDR3 contains 13 residues. Germline V gene lookup returns CDR1 GTSNPN and CDR2 SVGIG (reference sequence). The ends were cut back, 7 bases at V and 0 bases at J, with 10 bases in the middle. The CDR3 is CASRGSSGNTIYF. The CDR3 DNA sequence: TGTGCCTCCAGGGGTTCCTCTGGAAACACCATATATTTT.

In this sample, this clone turned up a few times. The chain has TRBV5-5 and TRBJ2-7; a weak D match, TRBD1 (6 bases). Germline V gives CDR1 SGHKS, CDR2 YYEKEE (reference sequence). V lost 4 bases to trimming and J lost 6 bases, with 14 bases between them. The CDR3 contains 13 residues. CDR3 bases: TGTGCCAGCAGCGCTACAGGGTCTGGCGAGCAGTACTTC. Amino acids: CASSATGSGEQYF.

The chain is built from TRBV11-3 and TRBJ1-1; no clear D. The germline V gene encodes CDR1 SGHNT and CDR2 YENEEA. V was pared by 5 bases and J by 1 base, with 8 bases between. This CDR3 has 13 residues. CDR3 bases: TGTGCCAGCAGCAGCAGAAGGAACACTGAAGCTTTCTTT. As protein: CASSSRRNTEAFF.

V gene TRBV7-6 combines with J gene TRBJ2-7, with 10 bases identical to TRBD1. Germline loops: CDR1 SGHVS, CDR2 FNYEAQ. The CDR3 extends over 15 amino acids. Unmatched junction bases numbered 10, after V lost 5 bases and J lost 6 bases. The CDR3 here is CASSPVADRGGEQYF. CDR3 sequence (DNA): TGTGCCAGCAGCCCCGTTGCGGACAGGGGGGGCGAGCAGTACTTC.

CDR3 residues: CASSLARGGETQYF. CDR3 bases: TGTGCCAGCAGCTTAGCGCGGGGGGGAGAGACCCAGTACTTC. The J gene is TRBJ2-5, the V gene TRBV7-2, with 9 bases identical to TRBD2. The CDR3 is 14 residues long. J gave up 4 bases and V 0 bases, and 0 bases lay outside the gene matches. The V gene's germline CDR1 is SGHTA and CDR2 FQGNSA.

The chain combines TRBV27 with TRBJ2-3; D might be TRBD1 (5 bases). With 7 bases removed from V and 2 bases from J, the gap between germline ends came to 13 bases. The CDR3 has 14 amino acids. The germline CDR1 and CDR2 sequences are MNHEY and SMNVEV (reference sequence). Written as DNA, the CDR3 is TGTGCCAGCACTTGGGGCAGATCCACAGATACGCAGTATTTT. Amino acid sequence: CASTWGRSTDTQYF.

This clone was seen only once. The genes are TRBV28 and TRBJ1-1, with TRBD1 identical over 7 bases. Germline CDR1 MDHEN, CDR2 SYDVKM. V trimming: 1 base; J trimming: 5 bases; junction bases outside the gene matches: 7. This CDR3 has 15 amino acids. The CDR3 bases are TGTGCCAGCAGTTTATCCCCGACAGGGAGGACTGAAGCTTTCTTT. This sequence encodes CASSLSPTGRTEAFF.

V and J are TRBV7-8 and TRBJ1-5; D gene uncertain. V lost 4 bases and J lost 8, with 15 bases in between. CDR3 length: 14 amino acids. Germline loops: CDR1 SGHVS, CDR2 FQNEAQ. The CDR3 nucleotides read TGTGCCAGCAGCTCCCGGATGCCTGGGGAGCCCCAGCATTTT. Protein: CASSSRMPGEPQHF.

This chain links TRBV10-2 with TRBJ1-1; D remains unclear. The germline gives CDR1 WSHSY, CDR2 SAAADI. With 5 bases removed from V and 0 bases from J, the gap between germline ends came to 4 bases. The CDR3 runs to 12 residues. CDR3 region: CASSYLNTEAFF. Here the CDR3 DNA reads TGCGCCAGCAGTTACTTGAACACTGAAGCTTTCTTT.

This clone was seen only a few times. Within the sample, other DNA sequences also encode this same CDR3. The chain uses TRBV14 and TRBJ2-2, with D unclear. The CDR3 sequence is 13 residues long. The V gene's germline CDR1 is SGHDN and CDR2 FVKESK. The V and J ends lost 1 base and 2 bases respectively, with 2 bases between them. The CDR3, as DNA: TGTGCCAGCAGCCAAGTTAACACCGGGGAGCTGTTTTTT. Amino acid sequence: CASSQVNTGELFF.

V usage is TRBV20-1 and J usage is TRBJ2-1; 7 bases fit TRBD1. CDR3 size: 11 residues. The germline V gene encodes CDR1 DFQATT and CDR2 SNEGSKA (reference sequence). V lost 2 bases, J lost 10 bases, and 2 bases stayed unmatched. CDR3 residues: CSARRGLEQFF. CDR3 DNA: TGCAGTGCTAGAAGGGGGCTGGAGCAGTTCTTC.

The chain has TRBV28 and TRBJ1-4; TRBD1 matches at 7 bases. The CDR3 covers 15 residues. The V gene end was trimmed by 4 bases and the J gene end by 8 bases; junction bases not matched to a gene: 10. In germline, CDR1 is MDHEN, CDR2 SYDVKM. In nucleotides, the CDR3 is TGTGCCAGCAGTTCACCTAGCACAGGGGTAGAAAAACTGTTTTTT. Amino acid sequence: CASSSPSTGVEKLFF.

This clone was counted only a few times. The J gene is TRBJ2-3, the V gene TRBV28; no clear D. The CDR3 sequence is 15 residues long. The ends were cut back, 5 bases at V and 2 bases at J, with 14 bases in the middle. Germline loops: CDR1 MDHEN, CDR2 SYDVKM. CDR3 loop: CASSTRTAPTDTQYF. Written as DNA, the CDR3 is TGTGCCAGCAGTACGCGGACGGCGCCCACAGATACGCAGTATTTT.

A few counts support this clone. This sample includes further DNA sequences coding for the same CDR3. V usage is TRBV27 and J usage is TRBJ2-7; a possible D gene is TRBD2 (6 bases). V lost 5 bases, J lost 2 bases, and 13 bases lay in between. Germline assignment: CDR1 MNHEY and CDR2 SMNVEV (reference sequence). The CDR3 has 14 amino acids. In nucleotides, the CDR3 is TGTGCCAGCAGTCCGTCGCGGGGACCCTACGAGCAGTACTTC. Its translation: CASSPSRGPYEQYF.

This chain connects TRBV7-9 to TRBJ1-1; D may be TRBD1 (5 bases). The CDR3 is made up of 14 amino acids. The V end was cut by 4 bases, the J end by 1 base, with 10 bases between. Germline V gene lookup returns CDR1 SEHNR and CDR2 FQNEAQ (reference sequence). The DNA for the CDR3 is TGTGCCAGCAGCTCTAAGGGGACGAACACTGAAGCTTTCTTT. Translation gives CASSSKGTNTEAFF.

The rearrangement joins TRBV4-2 to TRBJ2-2; D may be TRBD1 or TRBD2 (5 bases each). Trimming removed 0 bases at V and 7 bases at J, with 15 bases between. The V gene's germline CDR1 is LGHNA and CDR2 YNFKEQ. This CDR3 is 16 amino acids long. CDR3 protein: CASSQDRGTGGGELFF. CDR3 DNA: TGTGCCAGCAGCCAAGACCGAGGGACCGGAGGCGGGGAGCTGTTTTTT.

DNA of the CDR3: TGTGCCAGTAGGGTTGTAGGGACCGGTGAGCAGTTCTTC. Protein: CASRVVGTGEQFF. The chain employs TRBV19 and TRBJ2-1; the D call may be TRBD1 or TRBD2 (5 bases each). V was clipped by 6 bases and J by 9 bases, with 15 bases between them. The V gene's germline CDR1 is LNHDA and CDR2 SQIVND (reference sequence). This CDR3 has 13 amino acids.

This clone is a singleton in its sample. V usage is TRBV6-1 and J usage is TRBJ2-2; D may be TRBD2 (6 bases). From germline, CDR1 is MNHNS and CDR2 SASEGT. V lost 6 bases and J 2 bases, leaving 13 bases between the germline ends. This CDR3 spans 15 amino acids. Here the CDR3 reads CASSLAEFNTGELFF. The CDR3 coding sequence is TGTGCCAGCAGCTTAGCGGAATTCAACACCGGGGAGCTGTTTTTT.

This rearrangement joins TRBV9 to TRBJ1-1; perhaps TRBD1 as D (6 bases). From germline, CDR1 is SGDLS and CDR2 YYNGEE. V shed 0 bases and J shed 5 bases, with 11 bases lying between them. The CDR3 has 14 residues. The CDR3 region is CASSVGGARTEAFF. The CDR3 DNA follows: TGTGCCAGCAGCGTAGGGGGGGCCAGGACTGAAGCTTTCTTT.

DNA for the CDR3: TGTGCCAGCAGCCCTTACGGGACTAATGAAAAACTGTTTTTT. Protein sequence: CASSPYGTNEKLFF. This chain joins TRBV6-5 and TRBJ1-4; D not resolved. The germline CDR1 and CDR2 sequences are MNHEY and SVGAGI. This CDR3 contains 14 residues. V dropped 6 bases and J dropped 2 bases, with 10 bases sitting between them.

V and J are TRBV27 and TRBJ2-7; D remains ambiguous. The length of the CDR3 is 14 residues. With 3 bases removed from V and 6 bases from J, the gap between germline ends came to 15 bases. Germline V gene data show CDR1 as MNHEY and CDR2 as SMNVEV (reference sequence). CDR3 region: CASSLTPRASEQYF. CDR3 bases: TGTGCCAGCAGTTTGACCCCAAGGGCTTCCGAGCAGTACTTC.

This clone was observed at least ten times. This chain connects TRBV7-3 to TRBJ2-1; D possibly matches TRBD1 or TRBD2 (7 bases each). CDR3 length: 16 residues. Per germline, CDR1 SGHTA and CDR2 FQGTGA. With 5 bases removed from V and 0 bases from J, the gap between germline ends came to 14 bases. The CDR3 region has the DNA TGTGCCAGCAGCCCCAGGGGGGGCACCTCCTACAATGAGCAGTTCTTC. Translated, it gives CASSPRGGTSYNEQFF.

This clone was counted between two and nine times. The chain carries TRBV28 and TRBJ1-1; D might be TRBD1 (5 bases). The CDR3 covers 12 residues. Trimming took 4 bases from V and 10 from J, leaving 13 bases between them. Germline lookup yields CDR1 MDHEN and CDR2 SYDVKM. The CDR3 DNA is TGTGCCAGCAGTTCTGGGACCGGGAGAGCTTTCTTT. Its protein is CASSSGTGRAFF.

The chain uses TRBV11-2 and TRBJ1-2; D call uncertain. This CDR3 is 15 amino acids long. CDR1 and CDR2 from the germline V gene are SGHAT and FQNNGV. Trimming took off 5 bases at V and 4 bases at J, with 17 bases between the two ends. The CDR3 coding sequence is TGTGCCAGCAGCACCAACCACGTTGAACTCTATGGCTACACCTTC. This encodes CASSTNHVELYGYTF.

The genes are TRBV7-6 and TRBJ1-3, with 7 bases fitting TRBD1. The trim removed 1 base at V and 0 bases at J, leaving 6 bases unmatched. CDR3 length: 17 amino acids. CDR1 is SGHVS, CDR2 FNYEAQ, per germline. The CDR3 bases are TGTGCCAGCAGCTTAGGACAGGGAGCCCACTCTGGAAACACCATATATTTT. Its protein product is CASSLGQGAHSGNTIYF.